The 14 T cell receptor beta chains below come from one sample, sequenced in a study of T cell responses to AZD1222 COVID-19 vaccine. Generated by immunoSEQ multiplex PCR, the TCRdb table keeps only in-frame clones and is missing some. The profile shows approximately 120,000 clones, around 89% of them singletons. This specimen was peripheral blood, taken on day 0 of AZD1222 vaccination. The receptors were gathered from an adult in good health.

V usage is TRBV11-2 and J usage is TRBJ2-7; 8 bases map to TRBD2. With V trimmed by 3 bases and J by 6 bases, 10 bases remained unmatched. This CDR3 has 15 residues. Germline values: CDR1 SGHAT, CDR2 FQNNGV. The CDR3 reads CASSFPASGRAEQYF. Written as DNA, the CDR3 is TGTGCCAGCAGCTTCCCCGCGAGCGGGAGAGCCGAGCAGTACTTC.

This chain connects TRBV19 to TRBJ2-5; D unclear. The CDR3 sequence is 12 residues long. V lost 3 bases, J lost 1 base, and 3 bases lay in between. Germline V gene data show CDR1 as LNHDA and CDR2 as SQIVND (reference sequence). The CDR3 DNA sequence: TGTGCCAGTAGTATCGGCCAAGAGACCCAGTACTTC. Its translation: CASSIGQETQYF. The complete variable domain, with remaining parts taken from reference TRBV19 and TRBJ2-5, reads DGGITQSPKYLFRKEGQNVTLSCEQNLNHDAMYWYRQDPGQGLRLIYYSQIVNDFQKGDIAEGYSVSREKKESFPLTVTSAQKNPTAFYLCASSIGQETQYFGPGTRLLVL.

This clone has only one observation. The chain combines TRBV12-5 with TRBJ1-1; D not certain. Germline V gene sequence: CDR1 LGHNT, CDR2 FRNRAP. The V end was cut by 5 bases, the J end by 5 bases, with 9 bases between. The CDR3 sequence is 12 residues long. The CDR3 sequence is CASGESGTEAFF. The CDR3, as DNA: TGTGCTAGTGGTGAGTCGGGAACTGAAGCTTTCTTT.

The gene calls are TRBV28 and TRBJ2-3, with D possibly matching TRBD1 (6 bases). V was trimmed by 6 bases and J by 6 bases, leaving 16 bases between them. The CDR3 covers 14 residues. The V gene's germline CDR1 is MDHEN and CDR2 SYDVKM. CDR3 DNA: TGTGCCAGCAGCTATGGACAGTCCACGGATACGCAGTATTTT. Its protein is CASSYGQSTDTQYF. Complete variable domain (other parts from reference TRBV28 and TRBJ2-3): DVKVTQSSRYLVKRTGEKVFLECVQDMDHENMFWYRQDPGLGLRLIYFSYDVKMKEKGDIPEGYSVSREKKERFSLILESASTNQTSMYLCASSYGQSTDTQYFGPGTRLTVL.

The rearrangement links TRBV5-8 to TRBJ1-4; possible D gene TRBD1, 6 bases. CDR1 is SGHTS, CDR2 YDEGEE, per germline. The length of the CDR3 is 16 residues. Trimming took off 2 bases at V and 2 bases at J, with 13 bases between the two ends. The CDR3: CASSLGQTATNEKLFF. The CDR3 nucleotides are TGTGCCAGCAGCTTAGGACAGACCGCCACTAATGAAAAACTGTTTTTT.

CDR3 residues: CASGTPGGQFF. The CDR3, as DNA: TGTGCCAGCGGCACTCCGGGTGGGCAGTTCTTC. The V and J genes are TRBV2 and TRBJ2-1; D is uncertain. With 8 bases removed from V and 12 bases from J, the gap between germline ends came to 14 bases. The CDR3 covers 11 residues. The V gene's germline CDR1 is SNHLY and CDR2 FYNNEI.

About this clone: The germline gene is not matched at one end of the junction; a read error may be the cause. CDR3 in DNA: TGTGCTCAGGGGGGACTCCCTATCGAGAAGTACTTC. Translated: CAQGGLPIEKYF. The chain employs TRBV3-1 (or the pseudogene TRBV3-2) and TRBJ2-7; D possibly corresponds to TRBD1 (7 bases). The germline V gene has CDR1 LGHDT and CDR2 YNNKEL (reference sequence). The CDR3 consists of 12 residues.

The rearrangement uses TRBV9 and TRBJ2-3, with TRBD2 identical over 15 bases. The CDR3 loop spans 17 amino acids. The V segment lost 4 bases and the J segment 5 bases; nucleotides outside the gene matches: 8. Germline CDR1 and CDR2: SGDLS and YYNGEE. CDR3 in DNA: TGTGCCAGCAGCCCCTGGACTAGCGGGAGGGCCTTAGATACGCAGTATTTT. This gives the protein CASSPWTSGRALDTQYF.

The chain carries TRBV6-5 and TRBJ2-2, with D possibly being TRBD1 (6 bases). CDR1 and CDR2 from the germline V gene are MNHEY and SVGAGI. Trimming stripped 8 bases from V and 8 bases from J, with 18 bases between. This CDR3 is 14 amino acids long. CDR3 coding DNA: TGTGCCAGCTTTCAGGACAGCGACCCTGGGGAGCTGTTTTTT. It specifies CASFQDSDPGELFF.

V usage is TRBV5-1 and J usage is TRBJ2-3, with TRBD2 matching over 8 bases. Germline lookup yields CDR1 SGHRS and CDR2 YFSETQ. This CDR3 is built from 17 residues. Unmatched junction bases numbered 8, after V lost 0 bases and J lost 2 bases. This CDR3 is CASSLGETSGPTDTQYF. The CDR3 DNA sequence: TGCGCCAGCAGCTTGGGGGAAACTAGCGGACCCACAGATACGCAGTATTTT.

The rearrangement uses TRBV12-3 or TRBV12-4 and TRBJ1-2, with D unresolved. The CDR3 has 12 amino acids. The germline V and J ends were trimmed by 5 bases and 0 bases, with 4 bases remaining between them. This CDR3 is CASSLPNYGYTF. As DNA, the CDR3 is TGTGCCAGCAGTCTACCTAACTATGGCTACACCTTC.

This clone occurred once. The genes are TRBV2 and TRBJ2-7; 9 bases line up with TRBD2. V shed 7 bases and J 0 bases; nucleotides not matched to a gene: 4. Germline assignment: CDR1 SNHLY and CDR2 FYNNEI. This CDR3 comprises 14 residues. Here the CDR3 reads CASMLTSGSYEQYF. CDR3 nucleotides: TGTGCCAGCATGCTGACTAGCGGCTCCTACGAGCAGTACTTC.

V and J are TRBV6-2 or TRBV6-3 and TRBJ1-1; D gene ambiguous. The CDR3 runs to 13 residues. V was pared by 6 bases and J by 6 bases, with 14 bases between. CDR1 is MNHEY, CDR2 SVGEGT, per germline. The CDR3 DNA sequence: TGTGCCAGCAGCCGCCGAGAGGTCCCTGAAGCTTTCTTT. Its translation: CASSRREVPEAFF.

V is TRBV24-1 and J is TRBJ2-7; TRBD1 matches 7 bases. The CDR3 length is 15 residues. Germline-derived CDR1 and CDR2 are KGHDR and SFDVKD. The J segment lost 3 bases and the V segment lost 3 bases, leaving 7 bases of the junction unmatched. The chain's CDR3 is CATSDQRTGGYEQYF. CDR3 bases: TGTGCCACCAGTGATCAGAGGACAGGAGGCTACGAGCAGTACTTC.